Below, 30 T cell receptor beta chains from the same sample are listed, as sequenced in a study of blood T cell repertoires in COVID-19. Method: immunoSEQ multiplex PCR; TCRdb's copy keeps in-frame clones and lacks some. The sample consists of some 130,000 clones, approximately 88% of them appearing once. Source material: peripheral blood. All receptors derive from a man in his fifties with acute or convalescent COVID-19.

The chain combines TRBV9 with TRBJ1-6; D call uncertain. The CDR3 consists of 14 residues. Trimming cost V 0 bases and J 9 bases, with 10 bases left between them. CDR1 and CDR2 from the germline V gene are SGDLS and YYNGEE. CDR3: CASSVATGGSPLHF. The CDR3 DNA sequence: TGTGCCAGCAGCGTAGCTACGGGTGGTTCACCCCTCCACTTT. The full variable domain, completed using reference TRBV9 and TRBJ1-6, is DSGVTQTPKHLITATGQRVTLRCSPRSGDLSVYWYQQSLDQGLQFLIQYYNGEERAKGNILERFSAQQFPDLHSELNLSSLELGDSALYFCASSVATGGSPLHFGNGTRLTVT.

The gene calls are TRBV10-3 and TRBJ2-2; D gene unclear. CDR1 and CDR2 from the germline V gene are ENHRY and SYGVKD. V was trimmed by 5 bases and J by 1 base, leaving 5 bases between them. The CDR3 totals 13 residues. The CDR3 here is CAISQENTGELFF. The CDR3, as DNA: TGTGCCATCAGTCAGGAGAACACCGGGGAGCTGTTTTTT.

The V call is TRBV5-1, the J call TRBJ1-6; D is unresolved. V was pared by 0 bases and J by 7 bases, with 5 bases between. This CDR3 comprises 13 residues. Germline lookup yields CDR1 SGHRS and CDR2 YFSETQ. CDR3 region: CASSLAGNSPLHF. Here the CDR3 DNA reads TGCGCCAGCAGCTTGGCCGGGAATTCACCCCTCCACTTT.

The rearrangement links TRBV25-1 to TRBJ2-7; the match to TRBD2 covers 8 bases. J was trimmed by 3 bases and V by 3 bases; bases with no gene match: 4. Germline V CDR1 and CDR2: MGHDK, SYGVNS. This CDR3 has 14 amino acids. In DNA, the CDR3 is TGTGCCAGCAGTGAGGCGGGGGGAAGCTACGAGCAGTACTTC. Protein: CASSEAGGSYEQYF.

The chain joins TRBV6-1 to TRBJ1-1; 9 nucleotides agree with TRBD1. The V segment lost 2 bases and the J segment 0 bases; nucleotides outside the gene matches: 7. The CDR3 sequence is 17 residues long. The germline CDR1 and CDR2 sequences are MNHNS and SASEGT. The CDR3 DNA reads TGTGCCAGCAGTGAACGCGGGACAGGGTTATTGAACACTGAAGCTTTCTTT. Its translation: CASSERGTGLLNTEAFF.

CDR3 loop: CASSNSWTSGNEQFF. In DNA form, the CDR3 reads TGCGCCAGCAGTAATAGTTGGACTAGTGGCAATGAGCAGTTCTTC. The chain couples TRBV10-1 to TRBJ2-1; 7 bases map to TRBD2. The germline gives CDR1 WNHNN, CDR2 SYGVQD (reference sequence). V dropped 5 bases and J dropped 6; count of bases not matched to a gene: 10. The CDR3 runs 15 residues.

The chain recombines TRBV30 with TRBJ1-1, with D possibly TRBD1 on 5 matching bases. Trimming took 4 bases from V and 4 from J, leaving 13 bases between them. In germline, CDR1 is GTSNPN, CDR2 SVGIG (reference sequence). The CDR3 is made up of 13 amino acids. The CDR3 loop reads CAWIIRDGTEAFF. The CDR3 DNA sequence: TGTGCCTGGATCATCAGGGATGGCACTGAAGCTTTCTTT.

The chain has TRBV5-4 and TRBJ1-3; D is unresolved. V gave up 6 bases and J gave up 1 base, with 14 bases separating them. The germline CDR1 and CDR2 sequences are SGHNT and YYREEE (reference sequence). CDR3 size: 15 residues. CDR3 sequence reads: CASNVGPGSGNTIYF. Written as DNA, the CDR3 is TGTGCCAGCAATGTAGGGCCGGGGTCTGGAAACACCATATATTTT.

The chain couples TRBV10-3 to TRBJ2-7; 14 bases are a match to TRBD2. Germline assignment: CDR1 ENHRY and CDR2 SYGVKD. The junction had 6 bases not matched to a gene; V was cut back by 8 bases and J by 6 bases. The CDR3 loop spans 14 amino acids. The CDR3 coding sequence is TGTGCCATCCAGGAGGGACTAGCGGGGGTCGAGCAGTACTTC. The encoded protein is CAIQEGLAGVEQYF.

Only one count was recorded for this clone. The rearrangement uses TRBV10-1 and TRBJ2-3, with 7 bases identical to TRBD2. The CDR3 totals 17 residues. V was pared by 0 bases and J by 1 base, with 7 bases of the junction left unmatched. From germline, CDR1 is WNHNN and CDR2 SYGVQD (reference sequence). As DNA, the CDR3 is TGCGCCAGCAGTGAGTCGATCCCGGCGGGGGGCACAGATACGCAGTATTTT. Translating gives CASSESIPAGGTDTQYF.

The CDR3: CASSLGYGMGNTGELFF. The CDR3 bases are TGTGCCAGTAGTCTAGGGTACGGGATGGGGAACACCGGGGAGCTGTTTTTT. The chain joins TRBV19 to TRBJ2-2; the D gene is possibly TRBD2 (5 bases). This CDR3 contains 17 residues. The germline CDR1 and CDR2 sequences are LNHDA and SQIVND (reference sequence). V was trimmed by 5 bases and J by 1 base, leaving 17 bases between them.

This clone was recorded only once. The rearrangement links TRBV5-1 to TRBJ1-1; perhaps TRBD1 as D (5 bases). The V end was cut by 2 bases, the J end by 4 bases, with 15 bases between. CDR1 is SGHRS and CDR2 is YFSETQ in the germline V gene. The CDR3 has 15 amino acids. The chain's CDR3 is CASSFTGVRGTEAFF. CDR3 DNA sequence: TGCGCCAGCAGCTTCACAGGAGTACGAGGCACTGAAGCTTTCTTT.

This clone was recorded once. CDR3 coding DNA: TGTGCCAGCAGTTTCGAAGCCTTCAACCTTAACTCGTACAGCTCCTATAATTCACCCCTCCACTTT. Residues: CASSFEAFNLNSYSSYNSPLHF. This chain connects TRBV27 to TRBJ1-6; D remains unclear. Germline V gene data show CDR1 as MNHEY and CDR2 as SMNVEV (reference sequence). The ends were cut back, 3 bases at V and 0 bases at J, with 27 bases in the middle. The CDR3 extends over 22 amino acids.

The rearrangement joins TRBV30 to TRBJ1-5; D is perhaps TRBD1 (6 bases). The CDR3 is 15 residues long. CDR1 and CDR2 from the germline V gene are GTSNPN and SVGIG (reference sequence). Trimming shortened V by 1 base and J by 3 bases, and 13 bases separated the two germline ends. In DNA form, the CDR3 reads TGTGCCTGGAGTGAGGGGGTACAGCTCAATCAGCCCCAGCATTTT. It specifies CAWSEGVQLNQPQHF.

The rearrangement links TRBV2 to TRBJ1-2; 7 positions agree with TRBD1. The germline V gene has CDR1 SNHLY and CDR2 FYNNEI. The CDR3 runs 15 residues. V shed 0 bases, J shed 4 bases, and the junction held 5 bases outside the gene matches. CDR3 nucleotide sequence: TGTGCCAGCAGTGAAGCGCCGGGACAGATCTATGGCTACACCTTC. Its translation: CASSEAPGQIYGYTF.

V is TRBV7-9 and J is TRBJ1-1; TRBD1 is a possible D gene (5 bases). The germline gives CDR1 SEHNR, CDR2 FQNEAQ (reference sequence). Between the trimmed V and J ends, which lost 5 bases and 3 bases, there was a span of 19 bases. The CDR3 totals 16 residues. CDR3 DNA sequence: TGTGCCAGCAGCACTGGGATAGTCAGGGAGGACACTGAAGCTTTCTTT. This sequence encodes CASSTGIVREDTEAFF. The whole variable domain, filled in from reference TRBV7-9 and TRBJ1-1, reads DTGVSQNPRHKITKRGQNVTFRCDPISEHNRLYWYRQTLGQGPEFLTYFQNEAQLEKSRLLSDRFSAERPKGSFSTLEIQRTEQGDSAMYLCASSTGIVREDTEAFFGQGTRLTVV.

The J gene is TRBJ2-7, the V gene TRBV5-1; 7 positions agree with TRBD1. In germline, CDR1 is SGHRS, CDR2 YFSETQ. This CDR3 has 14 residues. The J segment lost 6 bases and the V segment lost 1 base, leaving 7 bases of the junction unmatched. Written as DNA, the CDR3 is TGCGCCAGCAGCTTGCGTAGGGGGCTCGGCGAGCAGTACTTC. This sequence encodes CASSLRRGLGEQYF.

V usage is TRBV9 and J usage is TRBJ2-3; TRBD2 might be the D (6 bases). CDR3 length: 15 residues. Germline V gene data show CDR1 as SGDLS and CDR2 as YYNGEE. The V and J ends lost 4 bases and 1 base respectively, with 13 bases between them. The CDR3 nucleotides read TGTGCCAGCAGCAGGGACTTAACGGGCACAGATACGCAGTATTTT. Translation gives CASSRDLTGTDTQYF.

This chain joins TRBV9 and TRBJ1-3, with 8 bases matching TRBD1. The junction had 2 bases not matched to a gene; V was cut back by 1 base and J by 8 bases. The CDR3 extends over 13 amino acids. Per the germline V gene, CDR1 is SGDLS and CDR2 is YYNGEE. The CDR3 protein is CASSVQGADTIYF. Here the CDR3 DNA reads TGTGCCAGCAGCGTACAGGGGGCAGACACCATATATTTT.

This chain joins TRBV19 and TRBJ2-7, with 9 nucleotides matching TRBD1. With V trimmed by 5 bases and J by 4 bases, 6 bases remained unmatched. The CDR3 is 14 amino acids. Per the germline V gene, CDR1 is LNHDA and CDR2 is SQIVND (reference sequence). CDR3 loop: CASSAGQGIYEQYF. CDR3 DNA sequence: TGTGCCAGTAGTGCCGGACAGGGGATATACGAGCAGTACTTC.

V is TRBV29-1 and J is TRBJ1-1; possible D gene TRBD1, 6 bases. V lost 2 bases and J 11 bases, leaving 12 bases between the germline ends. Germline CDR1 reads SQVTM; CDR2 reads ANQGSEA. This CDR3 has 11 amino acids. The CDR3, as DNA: TGCAGCGTTGAAACAGGGTGGGGGGCTTTCTTT. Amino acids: CSVETGWGAFF.

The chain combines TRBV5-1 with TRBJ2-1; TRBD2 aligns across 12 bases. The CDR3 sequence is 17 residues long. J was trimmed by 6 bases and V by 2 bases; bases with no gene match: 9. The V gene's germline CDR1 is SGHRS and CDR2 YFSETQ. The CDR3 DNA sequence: TGCGCCAGCAGCTTTTACTTGACTAGCGGGGGAATCAATGAGCAGTTCTTC. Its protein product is CASSFYLTSGGINEQFF. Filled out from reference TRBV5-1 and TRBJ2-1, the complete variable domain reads KAGVTQTPRYLIKTRGQQVTLSCSPISGHRSVSWYQQTPGQGLQFLFEYFSETQRNKGNFPGRFSGRQFSNSRSEMNVSTLELGDSALYLCASSFYLTSGGINEQFFGPGTRLTVL.

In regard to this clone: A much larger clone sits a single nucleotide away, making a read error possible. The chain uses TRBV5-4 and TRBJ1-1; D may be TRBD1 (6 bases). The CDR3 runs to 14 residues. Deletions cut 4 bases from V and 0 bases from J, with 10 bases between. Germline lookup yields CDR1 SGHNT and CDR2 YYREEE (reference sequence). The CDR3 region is CASSRTDMNTEAFF. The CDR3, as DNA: TGTGCCAGCAGCCGGACAGACATGAACACTGAAGCTTTCTTT. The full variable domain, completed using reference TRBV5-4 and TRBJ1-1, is ETGVTQSPTHLIKTRGQQVTLRCSSQSGHNTVSWYQQALGQGPQFIFQYYREEENGRGNFPPRFSGLQFPNYSSELNVNALELDDSALYLCASSRTDMNTEAFFGQGTRLTVV.

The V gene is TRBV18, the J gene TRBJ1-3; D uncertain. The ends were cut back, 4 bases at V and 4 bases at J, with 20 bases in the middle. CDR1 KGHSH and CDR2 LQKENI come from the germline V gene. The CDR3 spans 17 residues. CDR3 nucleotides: TGTGCCAGCTCACTTGAGAGGGCGCATCCGAGGGGAAACACCATATATTTT. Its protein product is CASSLERAHPRGNTIYF.

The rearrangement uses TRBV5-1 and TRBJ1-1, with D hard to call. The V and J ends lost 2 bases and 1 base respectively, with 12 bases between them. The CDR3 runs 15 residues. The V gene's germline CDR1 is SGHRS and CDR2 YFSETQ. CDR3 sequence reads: CASSFDGRGNTEAFF. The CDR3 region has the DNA TGCGCCAGCAGCTTCGACGGGCGGGGGAACACTGAAGCTTTCTTT.

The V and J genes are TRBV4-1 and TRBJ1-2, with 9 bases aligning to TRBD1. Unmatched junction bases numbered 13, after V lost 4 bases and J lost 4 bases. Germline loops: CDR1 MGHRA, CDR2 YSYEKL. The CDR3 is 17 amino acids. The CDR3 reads CASSPDTGTGRVYGYTF. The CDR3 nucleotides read TGCGCCAGCAGCCCTGACACCGGGACAGGGCGAGTCTATGGCTACACCTTC.

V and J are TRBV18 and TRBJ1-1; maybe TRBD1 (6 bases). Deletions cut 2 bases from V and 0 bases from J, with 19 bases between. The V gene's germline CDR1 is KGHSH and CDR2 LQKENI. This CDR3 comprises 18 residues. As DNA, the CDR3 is TGTGCCAGCTCACCATGGGTACAGGGCACTACGATGAACACTGAAGCTTTCTTT. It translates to CASSPWVQGTTMNTEAFF.

CDR3 nucleotide sequence: TGCAGCGTTATGGCAGGGGGCTTAGAAAAACTGTTTTTT. Translation: CSVMAGGLEKLFF. The V call is TRBV29-1, the J call TRBJ1-4; 8 bases align to TRBD1. This CDR3 has 13 residues. CDR1 and CDR2 (germline): SQVTM, ANQGSEA. V was clipped by 5 bases and J by 8 bases; unmatched bases: 7. Drawing the rest from reference TRBV29-1 and TRBJ1-4, the complete variable domain is SAVISQKPSRDICQRGTSLTIQCQVDSQVTMMFWYRQQPGQSLTLIATANQGSEATYESGFVIDKFPISRPNLTFSTLTVSNMSPEDSSIYLCSVMAGGLEKLFFGSGTQLSVL.

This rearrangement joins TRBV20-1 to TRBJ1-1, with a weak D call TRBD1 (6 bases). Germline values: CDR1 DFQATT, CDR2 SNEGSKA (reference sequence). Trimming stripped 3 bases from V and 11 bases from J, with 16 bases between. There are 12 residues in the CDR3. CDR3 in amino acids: CSASSKATGAFF. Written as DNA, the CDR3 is TGCAGTGCTAGTTCCAAGGCCACAGGGGCTTTCTTT.

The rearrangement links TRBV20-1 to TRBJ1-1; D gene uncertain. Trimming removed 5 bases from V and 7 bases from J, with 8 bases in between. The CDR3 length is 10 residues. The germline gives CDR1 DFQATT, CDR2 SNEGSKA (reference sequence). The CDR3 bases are TGCAGTGCTTACTATAATGAAGCTTTCTTT. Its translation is CSAYYNEAFF.